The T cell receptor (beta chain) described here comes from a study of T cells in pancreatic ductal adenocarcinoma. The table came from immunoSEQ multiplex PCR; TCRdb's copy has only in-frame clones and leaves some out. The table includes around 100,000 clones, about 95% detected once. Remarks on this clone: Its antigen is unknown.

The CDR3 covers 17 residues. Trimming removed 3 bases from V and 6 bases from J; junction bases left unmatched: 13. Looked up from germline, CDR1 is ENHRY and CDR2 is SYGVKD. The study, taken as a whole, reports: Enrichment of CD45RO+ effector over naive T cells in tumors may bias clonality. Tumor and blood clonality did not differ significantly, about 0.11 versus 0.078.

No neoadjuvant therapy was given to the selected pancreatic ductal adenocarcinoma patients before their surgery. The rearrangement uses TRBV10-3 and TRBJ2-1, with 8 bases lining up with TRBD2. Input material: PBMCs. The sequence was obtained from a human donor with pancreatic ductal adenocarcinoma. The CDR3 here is CAISDPPGGGRVNEQFF. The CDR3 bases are TGTGCCATCAGTGATCCTCCTGGCGGGGGGAGAGTCAATGAGCAGTTCTTC.